Presented here are 23 T cell receptor beta chains from one specimen sequenced in a study of blood T cells in healthy people across ages. Through a sample-barcoded 5' primer and a J-beta primer mix, a second PCR was run for about 6 to 12 cycles. TCRdb used MiXCR to reprocess the 5' RACE reads, holding one entry per CDR3 protein. The repertoire holds some 860,000 distinct CDR3 sequences, with roughly three fifths as singletons. Sequences were obtained from blood. The receptors were gathered from a man between 40 and 49 years old in good health.

V is TRBV7-2 and J is TRBJ1-2; the D is unclear. V shed 10 bases and J shed 8 bases, with 20 bases lying between them. CDR3 size: 13 residues. The germline V gene has CDR1 SGHTA and CDR2 FQGNSA. The CDR3 here is CATTTLLTAGYTF. The CDR3 DNA is TGTGCCACTACGACCCTCCTGACCGCGGGCTACACCTTC.

The chain has TRBV29-1 and TRBJ2-5, with D possibly being TRBD2 (6 bases). The CDR3 has 12 amino acids. V lost 7 bases to trimming and J lost 4 bases, with 13 bases between them. Germline loops: CDR1 SQVTM, CDR2 ANQGSEA. DNA for the CDR3: TGCAGCGGTACACTAGCTCGAGAGACCCAGTACTTC. This translates into CSGTLARETQYF.

The chain employs TRBV7-2 and TRBJ1-2; D may be TRBD1 (5 bases). V was shortened by 0 bases and J by 4 bases, with 21 bases between the two germline ends. The CDR3 runs 18 residues. CDR1 SGHTA and CDR2 FQGNSA come from the germline V gene. CDR3 in DNA: TGTGCCAGCAGCTTAGCTGGGGGTGGGAGAATGGGAAGCTATGGCTACACCTTC. It specifies CASSLAGGGRMGSYGYTF.

This chain joins TRBV7-9 and TRBJ1-4, with D unclear. Germline values: CDR1 SEHNR, CDR2 FQNEAQ (reference sequence). This CDR3 spans 12 amino acids. Trimming cost V 5 bases and J 7 bases, with 8 bases left between them. The CDR3 DNA is TGTGCCAGCAGCGGCCAATTTGAAAAACTGTTTTTT. It is translated as CASSGQFEKLFF.

This chain links TRBV7-3 with TRBJ2-4; a weak D match, TRBD1 (5 bases). Germline CDR1 reads SGHTA; CDR2 reads FQGTGA. The CDR3 sequence is 16 residues long. V dropped 4 bases and J dropped 1 base, with 14 bases sitting between them. The CDR3, as DNA: TGTGCCAGCAGCTGGCAACAGGTCTCGGCCAAAAACATTCAGTACTTC. Its protein is CASSWQQVSAKNIQYF.

The chain employs TRBV3-1 and TRBJ2-1; TRBD2 matches 7 bases. The CDR3 spans 16 residues. Germline CDR1 reads LGHDT; CDR2 reads YNNKEL (reference sequence). Germline trimming cut 4 bases from V and 3 bases from J; bases unmatched to any gene: 9. CDR3 nucleotides: TGTGCCAGCAGCCCTGCGGTAGCGGGCAACTACAATGAGCAGTTCTTC. The encoded protein is CASSPAVAGNYNEQFF.

The CDR3 spells CASTRIRHVRTQYF. CDR3 in DNA: TGTGCCAGCACCAGAATCCGACACGTTCGAACGCAGTATTTT. The V call is TRBV21-1, the J call TRBJ2-3. TRBV21-1 constitutes a pseudogene. The CDR3 has 14 amino acids.

Points on this clonotype: An end of the junction differs from the germline gene, which may be a read error. V is TRBV7-9 and J is TRBJ2-3; D is uncertain. The germline V gene has CDR1 SEHNR and CDR2 FQNEAQ (reference sequence). This CDR3 is 15 amino acids long. CDR3 in DNA: TGTGCCTGCAGCTTAGATTCGCCTAGCACAGATACGCAGTATTTT. Translating it yields CACSLDSPSTDTQYF.

This chain connects TRBV20-1 to TRBJ1-1; TRBD1 is a possible D gene (6 bases). The V and J ends lost 0 bases and 4 bases respectively, with 6 bases between them. CDR3 length equals 12 residues. Germline assignment: CDR1 DFQATT and CDR2 SNEGSKA (reference sequence). The CDR3 bases are TGCAGTGCTAGAGACAGGGGCACTGAAGCTTTCTTT. It specifies CSARDRGTEAFF.

The chain employs TRBV24-1 and TRBJ2-1, with a tentative D call TRBD1 (6 bases). Germline V CDR1 and CDR2: KGHDR, SFDVKD. V was shortened by 0 bases and J by 5 bases, with 13 bases between the two germline ends. This CDR3 is built from 16 residues. The CDR3 loop reads CATSDLSRGVDNEQFF. CDR3 DNA sequence: TGTGCCACCAGTGATTTGTCCAGGGGTGTGGACAATGAGCAGTTCTTC.

This sequence joins TRBV11-3 and TRBJ1-1; 9 bases fit TRBD1. This CDR3 has 17 amino acids. Germline trimming cut 3 bases from V and 0 bases from J; bases unmatched to any gene: 8. Germline CDR1 is SGHNT and CDR2 is YENEEA. The CDR3 spells CASSLGQGYGLNTEAFF. The CDR3 DNA follows: TGTGCCAGCAGCTTGGGACAGGGCTACGGGTTGAACACTGAAGCTTTCTTT.

The V gene is TRBV19, the J gene TRBJ1-2; D gene unclear. The germline V gene has CDR1 LNHDA and CDR2 SQIVND (reference sequence). The CDR3 has 11 residues. Trimming stripped 8 bases from V and 8 bases from J, with 12 bases between. The CDR3: CASYQTLGYTF. In nucleotides, the CDR3 is TGTGCCAGTTACCAGACACTAGGCTACACCTTC. The entire variable domain, with the rest obtained from reference TRBV19 and TRBJ1-2, is as follows: DGGITQSPKYLFRKEGQNVTLSCEQNLNHDAMYWYRQDPGQGLRLIYYSQIVNDFQKGDIAEGYSVSREKKESFPLTVTSAQKNPTAFYLCASYQTLGYTFGSGTRLTVV.

The chain links TRBV7-2 to TRBJ2-7; the match to TRBD2 covers 14 bases. The V segment lost 6 bases and the J segment 10 bases; nucleotides outside the gene matches: 5. This CDR3 has 13 residues. In germline, CDR1 is SGHTA, CDR2 FQGNSA. CDR3 loop: CASRGLAGAPQYF. The CDR3 region has the DNA TGTGCCAGCAGGGGACTAGCGGGAGCTCCCCAGTACTTC.

CDR3: CRGPRGSGKNIQYF. The CDR3 DNA sequence: TGTAGAGGCCCAAGGGGGAGTGGCAAAAACATTCAGTACTTC. The J gene is TRBJ2-7, the V gene TRBV28; D possibly corresponds to TRBD1 (6 bases). Near its end, the DNA agrees better with TRBJ2-4, so the J call may be wrong. Germline V CDR1 and CDR2: MDHEN, SYDVKM. There are 14 residues in the CDR3.

This rearrangement joins TRBV5-1 to TRBJ2-4; D is uncertain. V was shortened by 1 base and J by 0 bases, with 8 bases between the two germline ends. This CDR3 region has 15 residues. The germline CDR1 and CDR2 sequences are SGHRS and YFSETQ. The CDR3, as DNA: TGCGCCAGCAGCTTGACCGACGTAGCCAAAAACATTCAGTACTTC. Amino acid sequence: CASSLTDVAKNIQYF.

This clonotype was seen more than once but under ten times. The chain carries TRBV12-3 or TRBV12-4 and TRBJ2-3; no clear D. With 1 base removed from V and 6 bases from J, the gap between germline ends came to 8 bases. CDR3 length: 13 amino acids. CDR3 in amino acids: CASSLGLGDTQYF. The CDR3, as DNA: TGTGCCAGCAGTTTAGGACTCGGGGATACGCAGTATTTT.

This clonotype turned up a few times. The rearrangement uses TRBV12-3 or TRBV12-4 and TRBJ2-7, with 9 bases identical to TRBD1. The J segment lost 9 bases and the V segment lost 6 bases, leaving 12 bases of the junction unmatched. The CDR3 covers 14 residues. The CDR3 bases are TGTGCCAGCAGAGGACAGGGGATCCTCCAGCGGCAGTACTTC. Amino acids: CASRGQGILQRQYF.

This clonotype was seen a few times. V gene TRBV28 combines with J gene TRBJ1-2; no definite D call. Germline CDR1 and CDR2: MDHEN and SYDVKM. The CDR3 totals 13 residues. The V end lost 2 bases, the J end lost 4 bases, and 8 bases lay between the germline ends. The CDR3 reads CASSLLAGYGYTF. The CDR3 nucleotides read TGTGCCAGCAGTTTACTAGCAGGCTATGGCTACACCTTC.

The rearrangement joins TRBV5-1 to TRBJ1-2; D might be TRBD1 (6 bases). The CDR3 covers 15 residues. Deletions cut 2 bases from V and 8 bases from J, with 19 bases between. CDR1 is SGHRS, CDR2 YFSETQ, per germline. The CDR3 DNA reads TGCGCCAGCAGCTTCGCAGGACCCAGGGGTGAGGGCTACACCTTC. Its protein is CASSFAGPRGEGYTF.

The chain uses TRBV7-2 and TRBJ2-5; possible D gene TRBD1, 5 bases. The germline gives CDR1 SGHTA, CDR2 FQGNSA. V dropped 6 bases and J dropped 2 bases, with 13 bases sitting between them. The CDR3 totals 14 residues. This CDR3 is CASSNPGPQETQYF. The CDR3 DNA reads TGTGCCAGCAGTAACCCAGGGCCACAAGAGACCCAGTACTTC.

On this clonotype: This may be a read error, as it is one base from a much larger clone. V and J are TRBV4-3 and TRBJ2-7; D remains unclear. Germline CDR1 LGHNA, CDR2 YSLEER. This CDR3 spans 14 amino acids. The germline V and J ends were trimmed by 4 bases and 3 bases, with 13 bases remaining between them. In DNA form, the CDR3 reads TGCGCCAGCAGCCGAGGTCTCTCCGACTACGAGCAGTACTTC. Residues: CASSRGLSDYEQYF.

The genes are TRBV12-3 or TRBV12-4 and TRBJ2-7; D not certain. The CDR3 has 11 amino acids. V was clipped by 3 bases and J by 5 bases, with 5 bases between them. Here the CDR3 DNA reads TGTGCCAGCAGTTTCAGCGACGAGCAGTACTTC. This codes for CASSFSDEQYF.

This clonotype has only a few counts. V usage is TRBV6-5 and J usage is TRBJ2-3, with 9 bases that match TRBD2. The CDR3 contains 14 residues. Germline-derived CDR1 and CDR2 are MNHEY and SVGAGI. Unmatched junction bases numbered 4, after V lost 5 bases and J lost 4 bases. The CDR3 loop reads CASSLAGPADTQYF. The CDR3 bases are TGTGCCAGCAGTCTAGCGGGGCCCGCAGATACGCAGTATTTT.